This T cell receptor (beta chain) derives from a study of high-grade serous ovarian cancer treatment subgroups. This CDR3 is 15 amino acids long. The V gene lost 1 base and the J gene lost 0 bases, with 7 bases spanning the gap. Germline CDR1 MNHEY, CDR2 SMNVEV (reference sequence). Concerning this clone: The target antigen is unknown.

Data came from immunoSEQ multiplex PCR; TCRdb stores just in-frame clones and leaves some out. The top ten clones hold about 10% of a sample with around 6,800 clones, over 70% of them seen once. Findings and limits, study-wide: TCR clonal relatedness correlated positively with neoantigen level. Same-patient tumor repertoires overlapped at about 0.095 to 0.85; different patients barely overlapped.

Tumor samples were taken before definitive surgery or chemotherapy. The gene calls are TRBV27 and TRBJ1-5; possible D gene TRBD1, 5 bases. The receptor was isolated from a human donor with high-grade serous ovarian cancer. Sequencing used tumor tissue. CDR3 sequence (DNA): TGTGCCAGCAGTTTATGGGGGGATAGCAATCAGCCCCAGCATTTT. Amino acids: CASSLWGDSNQPQHF.